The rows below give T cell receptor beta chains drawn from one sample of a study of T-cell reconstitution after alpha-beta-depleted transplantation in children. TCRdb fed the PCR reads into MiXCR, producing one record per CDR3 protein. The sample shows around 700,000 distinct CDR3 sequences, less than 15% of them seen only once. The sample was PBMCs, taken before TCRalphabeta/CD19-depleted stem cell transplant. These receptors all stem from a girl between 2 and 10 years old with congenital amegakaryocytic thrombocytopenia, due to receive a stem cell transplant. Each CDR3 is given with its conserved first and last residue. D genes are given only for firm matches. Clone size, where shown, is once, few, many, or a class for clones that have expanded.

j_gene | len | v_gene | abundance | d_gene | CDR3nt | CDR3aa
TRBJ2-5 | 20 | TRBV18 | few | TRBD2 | TGTGCCAGCTCACCGCCATCGGGACTAGCGGGATCCTGGGGACAAGAGACCCAGTACTTC | CASSPPSGLAGSWGQETQYF
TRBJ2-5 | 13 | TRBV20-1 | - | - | TGCAGTGCTGGGGTCTTCCGGGGATCAGCCCAGTACTTC | CSAGVFRGSAQYF
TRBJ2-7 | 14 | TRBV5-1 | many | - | TGCGCCAGCAGCTTGGGTGGGGACCCTCTCGAGCAGTACTTC | CASSLGGDPLEQYF
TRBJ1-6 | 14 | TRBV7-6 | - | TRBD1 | TGTGCCAGCAGCTCCCTCGACAGGGGCTCACCCCTCCACTTT | CASSSLDRGSPLHF
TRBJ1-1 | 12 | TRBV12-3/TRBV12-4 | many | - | TGTGCCAGCAGTTTGCCGGGGATTGAAGCTTTCTTT | CASSLPGIEAFF
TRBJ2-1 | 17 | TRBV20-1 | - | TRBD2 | TGCAGTGCTAGAGATGCCAGCGGGATCCGATTCTACAATGAGCAGTTCTTC | CSARDASGIRFYNEQFF
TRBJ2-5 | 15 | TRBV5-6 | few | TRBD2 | TGTGCCAGCAGCTTGGCTAGCGGGTGGGGTGAGACCCAGTACTTC | CASSLASGWGETQYF
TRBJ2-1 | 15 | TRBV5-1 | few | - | TGCGCCAGCAGCTTGGGGGGGGCGGGGGTCAATGAGCAGTTCTTC | CASSLGGAGVNEQFF
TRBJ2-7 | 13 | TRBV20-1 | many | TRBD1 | TGCAGTGCATACACAGGGGGCTCCTACGAGCAGTACTTC | CSAYTGGSYEQYF
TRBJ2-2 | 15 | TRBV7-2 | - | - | TGTGCCAGCAGCTCCACCAGGACTACCACCGGGGAGCTGTTTTTT | CASSSTRTTTGELFF
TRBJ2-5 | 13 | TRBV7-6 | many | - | TGTGCCAGCAGCTTAGCGGCTAGTTATCCCCAGTACTTC | CASSLAASYPQYF
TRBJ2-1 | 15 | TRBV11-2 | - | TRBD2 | TGTGCCAGCAGCTTATCGGGCGGGAGGGTCCATGAGCAGTTCTTC | CASSLSGGRVHEQFF
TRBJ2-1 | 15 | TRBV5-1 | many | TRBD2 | TGCGCCAGCAGCTTGGTTCTAGCGGGAGCATATGAGCAGTTCTTC | CASSLVLAGAYEQFF
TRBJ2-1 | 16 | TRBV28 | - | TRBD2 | TGTGCCAGCAGTGCCCATGGTAGCGGGGTATACAATGAGCAGTTCTTC | CASSAHGSGVYNEQFF
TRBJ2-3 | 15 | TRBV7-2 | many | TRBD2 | TGTGCCAGCAGCAACCTAGCGGTGGGGTCAGATACGCAGTATTTT | CASSNLAVGSDTQYF
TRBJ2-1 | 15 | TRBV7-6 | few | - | TGTGCCAGCAGCTCAGGCCGAGGACGCTACAATGAGCAGTTCTTC | CASSSGRGRYNEQFF
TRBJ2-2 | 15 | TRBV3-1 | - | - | TGTGCCAGCAGCCAGGGGGCCCTACCCACCGGGGAGCTGTTTTTT | CASSQGALPTGELFF
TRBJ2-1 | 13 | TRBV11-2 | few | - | TGTGCCAGCAGCTTAGAGCCGAACAATGAGCAGTTCTTC | CASSLEPNNEQFF
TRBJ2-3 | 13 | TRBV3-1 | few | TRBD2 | TGTGCCAGCAGCACCCAAAGCGGGAGGAAGAAGTATTTT | CASSTQSGRKKYF
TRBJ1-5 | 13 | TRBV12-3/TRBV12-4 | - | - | TGTGCCAGCACCCTAACCTCGGGTCAGCCCCAGCATTTT | CASTLTSGQPQHF
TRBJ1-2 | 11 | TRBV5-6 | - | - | TGTGCCAGCAGCTTGGAATATATCCACACCTTC | CASSLEYIHTF
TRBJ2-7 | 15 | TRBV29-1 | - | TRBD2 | TGCAGCGTTGAAGATCCAGGCGGGAGGATCCACGAGCAGTACTTC | CSVEDPGGRIHEQYF
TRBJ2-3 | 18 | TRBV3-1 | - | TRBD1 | TGTGCCAGCAGCCAAGAAGAATGGGACAGGGACCTCACAGATACGCAGTATTTT | CASSQEEWDRDLTDTQYF
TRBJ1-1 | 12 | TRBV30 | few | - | TGTGCCTTACAGGGAAGTGGAACTGAAGCTTTCTTT | CALQGSGTEAFF
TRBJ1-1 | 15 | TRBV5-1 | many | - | TGCGCCAGCAGCGTGGAGAGCAGGGGGAACACTGAAGCTTTCTTT | CASSVESRGNTEAFF
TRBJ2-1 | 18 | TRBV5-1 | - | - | TGCGCCAGCAGCTTACCCCGGAGCGGGCTGGGAGGCTACAATGAGCAGTTCTTC | CASSLPRSGLGGYNEQFF
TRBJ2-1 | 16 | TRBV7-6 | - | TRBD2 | TGTGCCAGCAGCCCAAGACTAGCTACCCTCAACAATGAGCAGTTCTTC | CASSPRLATLNNEQFF
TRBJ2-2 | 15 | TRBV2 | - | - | TGTGCCAGCAGGGTCCTAGCAGCGAACACCGGGGAGCTGTTTTTT | CASRVLAANTGELFF
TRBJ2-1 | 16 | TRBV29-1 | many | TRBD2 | TGCAGCGTTGAAGATCGGCTAGCGGGCTCCTACAATGAGCAGTTCTTC | CSVEDRLAGSYNEQFF
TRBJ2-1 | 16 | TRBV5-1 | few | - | TGCGCCAGCAGCTTCATTCAGGTTAGCTTCTACAATGAGCAGTTCTTC | CASSFIQVSFYNEQFF
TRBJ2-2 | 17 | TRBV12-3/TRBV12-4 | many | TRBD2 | TGTGCCAGCGGGAGCGGGAGGGCCTCACGCAACACCGGGGAGCTGTTTTTT | CASGSGRASRNTGELFF
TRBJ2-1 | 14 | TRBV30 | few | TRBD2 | TGTGCCTGGAGTGGTCTAGCGGGAATCGATGAGCAGTTCTTC | CAWSGLAGIDEQFF
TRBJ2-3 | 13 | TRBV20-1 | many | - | TGCAGTGCCAACGGGGAATTGAGGGATACGCAGTATTTT | CSANGELRDTQYF
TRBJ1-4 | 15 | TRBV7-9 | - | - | TGTGCCAGCAGCACCGACGGGCGCCCTAATGAAAAACTGTTTTTT | CASSTDGRPNEKLFF
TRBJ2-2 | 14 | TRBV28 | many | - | TGTGCCAGCAGTTCGGACTTCCTCACCGGGGAGCTGTTTTTT | CASSSDFLTGELFF
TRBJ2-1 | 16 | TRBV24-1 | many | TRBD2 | TGTGCCACCAGTGATTACACTAGCGTCGCCTACAATGAGCAGTTCTTC | CATSDYTSVAYNEQFF
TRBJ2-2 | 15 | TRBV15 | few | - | TGTGCCACCAGCACCCTAGCGACGGTCACCGGGGAGCTGTTTTTT | CATSTLATVTGELFF